This TCR beta chain is from a study of shared clonotypes between healthy human individuals (TCRdb year 2020). Background for the entire study: The cohort included three men and a couple of women between 18 and 49 years of age. Blood TCR repertoires of roughly five healthy adults were deeply sequenced to estimate repertoire size and the extent of clonotype sharing between individuals. Between about 0.8 and 9 billion PBMCs per donor were obtained by leukapheresis. To increase sequencing depth and limit assay-specific biases, TCR repertoire library preparation and sequencing were carried out by different laboratories using diverse techniques. General study outcomes and caveats: Sampling was limited to blood, and TCR repertoires in tissue likely differ from TCR repertoires in blood. Because the study included only a small number of donors, the genetic and exposure-history diversity represented was limited. Pairwise subsampling indicated that sequencing depth was expected to affect the degree of clonotype sharing among donors.

CDR1 MNHNY and CDR2 SVGAGI are derived from the germline V gene (reference sequence). From V the trimming removes 6 bases and from J it removes 6 bases, while the gene matches leave 4 bases of the junction unaccounted for. Reading from cysteine to phenylalanine, the CDR3 counts 13 amino acids. The kept DNA is CDR3 alone, 39 bases in frame from the first base. The donors were healthy, HIV-negative adults who had no recently reported acute infections or vaccinations. Every donor was a Caucasian adult residing in Nashville, Tennessee, USA. For unsorted samples, around 85 million PBMCs were counted, and genomic DNA was extracted using the QIAamp DNA Blood Mini kit. After blood collection by leukapheresis, PBMCs were isolated using Ficoll-Histopaque density gradient centrifugation and then cryopreserved in the vapor phase of liquid nitrogen. Using the deep immunoSEQ assay, multiplex PCR amplified TCR CDR3 regions from genomic DNA. Extracted genomic DNA from each cell subset was distributed evenly across all wells of several immunoSEQ 96-well plates, and each plate was treated as a replicate. For unsorted PBMC, around 300 ng genomic DNA, equal to 25,000 to 35,000 T cell genomes, was loaded into each replicate PCR. Genomic DNA from unsorted PBMC was sequenced over ten immunoSEQ deep assay plates. The purified libraries were quantified using a Qubit 3.0 fluorometer, sized with a Bioanalyzer 2100, and then quantified again using the KAPA Library Quantification kit. A separate single-read 150-cycle Illumina NextSeq 550 flow cell was used to sequence each immunoSEQ 96-well plate. Regarding the original processing steps: Because the immunoSEQ output included only junctional sequences and no quality scores, the filtering could not be the same as the filtering used for full-length reads. To assign V/J genes and CDR3, sequences were annotated using PyIR, a Python wrapper for IgBLAST v1.9, with IMGT germline references. Reads were removed for weak V/J assignments (E-value above 1e-6), missing CDR3, stop codons, out-of-frame junctions, or ambiguous translated residues. V3J clonotypes were defined as sequences sharing the same inferred V gene, J gene, and CDR3 amino acid sequence. Percentage overlap between repertoires was calculated by dividing the number of shared unique clonotypes by the size of the smaller repertoire. Three approaches were used to assess repertoire richness: RTK rarefaction, the Chao1 estimator, and Recon v2.1 estimates of unobserved clonotypes. TCRdb retrieved this table from immuneACCESS and kept in-frame rearrangements only. Not all clones are present; in checked studies, unresolved V genes account for under half, and no reason is known for the remainder. The V and J calls and the clone size are those of that table, but D and trimming were determined from the DNA. The sample yields hundreds of thousands of clones; 75% to 85% were counted once. 10% to 15% of the sample belongs to the ten largest clones.

On this clone: Its binding antigen is unknown. No quality values exist for individual bases; no much larger clone is one base distant.

The sample taken for sequencing was PBMCs. The chain uses TRBV6-6 and TRBJ1-5, and 8 junction bases match TRBD1. The TCR comes from a woman aged 40 to 49 in good health. Some clones in this sample may be carry-over from other donors' samples. The bases are TGTGCCAGCAGCGGACAGGGAAGTCAGCCCCAGCATTTT. It encodes CASSGQGSQPQHF.